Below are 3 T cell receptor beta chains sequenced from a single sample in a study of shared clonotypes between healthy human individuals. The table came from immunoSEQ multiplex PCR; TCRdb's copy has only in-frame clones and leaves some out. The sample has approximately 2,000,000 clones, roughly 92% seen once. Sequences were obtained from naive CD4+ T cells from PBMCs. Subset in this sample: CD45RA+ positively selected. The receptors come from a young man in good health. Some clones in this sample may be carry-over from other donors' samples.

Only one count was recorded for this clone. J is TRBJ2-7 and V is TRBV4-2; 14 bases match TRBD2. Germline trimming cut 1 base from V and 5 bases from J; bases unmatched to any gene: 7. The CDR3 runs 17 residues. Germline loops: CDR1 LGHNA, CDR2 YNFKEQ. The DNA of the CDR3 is TGTGCCAGCAGCCAAGTGACTAGCGGGAGGGGGGGCCACGAGCAGTACTTC. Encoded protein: CASSQVTSGRGGHEQYF.

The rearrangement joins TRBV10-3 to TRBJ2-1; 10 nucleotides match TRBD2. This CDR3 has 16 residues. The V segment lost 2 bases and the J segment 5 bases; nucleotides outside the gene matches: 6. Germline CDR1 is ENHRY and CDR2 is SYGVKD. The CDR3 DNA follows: TGTGCCATCAGTGAGAGGTGGACTAGCGGAGACAATGAGCAGTTCTTC. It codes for CAISERWTSGDNEQFF.

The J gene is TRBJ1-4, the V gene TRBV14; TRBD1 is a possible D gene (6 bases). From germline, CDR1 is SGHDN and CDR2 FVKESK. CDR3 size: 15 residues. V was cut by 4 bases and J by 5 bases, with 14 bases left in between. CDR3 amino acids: CASSPMGRGNEKLFF. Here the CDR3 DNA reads TGTGCCAGCAGCCCCATGGGTAGGGGGAATGAAAAACTGTTTTTT. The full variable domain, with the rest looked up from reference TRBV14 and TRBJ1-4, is EAGVTQFPSHSVIEKGQTVTLRCDPISGHDNLYWYRRVMGKEIKFLLHFVKESKQDESGMPNNRFLAERTGGTYSTLKVQPAELEDSGVYFCASSPMGRGNEKLFFGSGTQLSVL.